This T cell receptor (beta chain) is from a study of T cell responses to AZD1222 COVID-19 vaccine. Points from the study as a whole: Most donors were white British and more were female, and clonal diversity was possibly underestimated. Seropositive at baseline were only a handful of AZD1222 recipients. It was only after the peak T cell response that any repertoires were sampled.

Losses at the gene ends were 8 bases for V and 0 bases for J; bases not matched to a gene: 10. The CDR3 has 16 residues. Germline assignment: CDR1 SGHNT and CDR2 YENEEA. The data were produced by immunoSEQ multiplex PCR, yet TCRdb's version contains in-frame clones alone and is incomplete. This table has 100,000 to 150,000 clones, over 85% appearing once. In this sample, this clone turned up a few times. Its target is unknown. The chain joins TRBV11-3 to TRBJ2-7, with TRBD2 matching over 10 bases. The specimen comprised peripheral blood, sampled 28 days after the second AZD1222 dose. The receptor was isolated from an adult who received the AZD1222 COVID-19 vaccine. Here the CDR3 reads CASAGERGGFSYEQYF. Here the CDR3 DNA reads TGTGCCAGCGCGGGGGAGCGGGGGGGCTTCTCCTACGAGCAGTACTTC.